This T cell receptor (beta chain) was obtained from a study of T cell responses to AZD1222 COVID-19 vaccine. Whole-study findings and limits: Epitopes outside B.1.351 and B.1.1.7 mutated regions reportedly drew nearly half of spike TCRs. The donor group comprised mostly white British people and more females; the analysis possibly underestimated clonal diversity.

The analysis combined second doses at about 4 or about 12 weeks. Comment on this clone: The antigen is not known.

Germline CDR1 is GTSNPN and CDR2 is SVGIG (reference sequence). V was pared by 2 bases and J by 1 base, with 13 bases between. CDR3 length: 15 residues. Profiled with immunoSEQ multiplex PCR; TCRdb holds only in-frame clones, not every one. This table holds about 130,000 clones, around 90% found once. The sample here was peripheral blood, taken 28 days after the second AZD1222 dose. The gene calls are TRBV30 and TRBJ2-3; D is undetermined. The TCR sequence derives from an adult who received the AZD1222 COVID-19 vaccine. This chain's CDR3 is CAWSLDAGGTDTQYF. The CDR3 nucleotides read TGTGCCTGGAGTTTGGACGCTGGGGGCACAGATACGCAGTATTTT.